The next 24 T cell receptor beta chains were all read from a single sample in a study of siplizumab effects on memory and regulatory T cells. Sequenced by immunoSEQ multiplex PCR; TCRdb stores in-frame clones only, minus some. The sample includes about 55,000 clones, roughly 97% seen only once; the top ten take 0.55% to 0.65%. Sequences were obtained from naive CD4+ T cells sorted from blood. These TCRs come from a human donor in good health.

V usage is TRBV19 and J usage is TRBJ2-5; D may match TRBD1 or TRBD2 (5 bases each). Between the trimmed V and J ends, which lost 10 bases and 4 bases, there was a span of 10 bases. The germline CDR1 and CDR2 sequences are LNHDA and SQIVND (reference sequence). The CDR3 is 11 amino acids. CDR3 DNA sequence: TGTGCCACCGCTGGGGGAGAGACCCAGTACTTC. Translated: CATAGGETQYF.

In this sample, this clone turned up once. The chain combines TRBV11-2 with TRBJ2-3; no definite D call. The germline V and J ends were trimmed by 1 base and 3 bases, with 2 bases remaining between them. The CDR3 spans 12 residues. Germline V gene lookup returns CDR1 SGHAT and CDR2 FQNNGV. The CDR3 protein is CASSLGTDTQYF. The CDR3 nucleotides read TGTGCCAGCAGCTTAGGTACAGATACGCAGTATTTT.

V usage is TRBV7-9 and J usage is TRBJ2-7; D unresolved. Looked up from germline, CDR1 is SEHNR and CDR2 is FQNEAQ (reference sequence). Trimming left V 1 base short and J 2 bases short, with 3 bases between. CDR3 length: 12 amino acids. The CDR3 bases are TGTGCCAGCAGCTTAGTTACCTACGAGCAGTACTTC. Its translation: CASSLVTYEQYF.

The V gene is TRBV10-1, the J gene TRBJ2-6, with TRBD1 matching over 8 bases. V gave up 5 bases and J gave up 2 bases; unmatched junction bases: 2. Looked up from germline, CDR1 is WNHNN and CDR2 is SYGVQD (reference sequence). The CDR3 covers 15 residues. The CDR3 DNA reads TGCGCCAGCAGTTCACAGGGGGCTGGGGCCAACGTCCTGACTTTC. Translating it yields CASSSQGAGANVLTF.

A word on this clone: This specimen includes other DNA sequences encoding the same CDR3. The CDR3 DNA follows: TGTGCCAGCAGTCACTATACAGGGGTCCACATACAGCCCCAGCATTTT. Protein: CASSHYTGVHIQPQHF. The chain recombines TRBV28 with TRBJ1-5; 7 bases agree with TRBD1. The CDR3 consists of 16 residues. V was pared by 5 bases and J by 7 bases, with 14 bases of the junction left unmatched. CDR1 is MDHEN and CDR2 is SYDVKM in the germline V gene.

The J gene is TRBJ1-2, the V gene TRBV30; tentative D call: TRBD1 (5 bases). The V end lost 0 bases, the J end lost 7 bases, and 18 bases lay between the germline ends. The V gene's germline CDR1 is GTSNPN and CDR2 SVGIG (reference sequence). The CDR3 contains 15 residues. CDR3: CAWSVRLGLQGGYTF. CDR3 coding DNA: TGTGCCTGGAGTGTAAGGTTGGGGCTCCAAGGTGGCTACACCTTC.

The chain is built from TRBV5-1 and TRBJ1-2; D ambiguous. Trimming removed 4 bases at V and 2 bases at J, with 9 bases between. There are 13 residues in the CDR3. Germline loops: CDR1 SGHRS, CDR2 YFSETQ. Here the CDR3 reads CASSLTTNYGYTF. Written as DNA, the CDR3 is TGCGCCAGCAGCCTGACAACAAACTATGGCTACACCTTC.

The V and J genes are TRBV4-2 and TRBJ2-5, with 9 bases fitting TRBD2. Unmatched junction bases numbered 7, after V lost 6 bases and J lost 2 bases. The V gene's germline CDR1 is LGHNA and CDR2 YNFKEQ. This CDR3 is 15 amino acids long. The CDR3 is CASRLRLADQETQYF. The CDR3 DNA is TGTGCCAGCAGGCTTCGACTAGCGGATCAAGAGACCCAGTACTTC.

The chain links TRBV6-5 to TRBJ2-7, with D possibly being TRBD2 (6 bases). The CDR3 spans 15 residues. Germline V gene lookup returns CDR1 MNHEY and CDR2 SVGAGI. The germline V and J ends were trimmed by 5 bases and 2 bases, with 16 bases remaining between them. The CDR3 reads CASSGTDAGTYEQYF. CDR3 in DNA: TGTGCCAGCAGTGGGACGGATGCGGGGACCTACGAGCAGTACTTC.

The chain has TRBV7-2 and TRBJ1-3, with 7 nucleotides matching TRBD1. CDR1 and CDR2 (germline): SGHTA, FQGNSA. V shed 5 bases and J 0 bases; nucleotides not matched to a gene: 4. This CDR3 spans 15 amino acids. The CDR3 DNA follows: TGTGCCAGCAGCCCAGGGACAGACTCTGGAAACACCATATATTTT. Amino acids: CASSPGTDSGNTIYF.

The chain employs TRBV4-1 and TRBJ2-7; possible D gene TRBD2, 6 bases. The V end was cut by 4 bases, the J end by 0 bases, with 19 bases between. The CDR3 runs to 17 residues. CDR1 is MGHRA and CDR2 is YSYEKL in the germline V gene. The CDR3 reads CASSPGVLALSSYEQYF. The CDR3 coding sequence is TGCGCCAGCAGCCCCGGGGTGCTAGCGCTAAGCTCCTACGAGCAGTACTTC.

The chain has TRBV6-4 and TRBJ2-2; 12 bases line up with TRBD2. Unmatched junction bases numbered 1, after V lost 6 bases and J lost 5 bases. Per the germline V gene, CDR1 is MRHNA and CDR2 is SNTAGT. This CDR3 contains 14 residues. CDR3 bases: TGTGCCAGCAGAGGACTAGCGGGAACCGGGGAGCTGTTTTTT. Its protein is CASRGLAGTGELFF.

The rearrangement links TRBV2 to TRBJ2-1, with TRBD2 identical over 12 bases. The germline V gene has CDR1 SNHLY and CDR2 FYNNEI. Germline trimming cut 6 bases from V and 2 bases from J; bases unmatched to any gene: 5. The length of the CDR3 is 16 residues. CDR3 nucleotide sequence: TGTGCCAGCAGCCTTAGACTAGCGGGAGCCTACAATGAGCAGTTCTTC. Translation: CASSLRLAGAYNEQFF.

CDR3 in amino acids: CASSLGRTDTQYF. In DNA form, the CDR3 reads TGTGCCAGCAGCTTAGGACGCACAGATACGCAGTATTTT. The chain recombines TRBV7-6 with TRBJ2-3; D not resolved. There are 13 residues in the CDR3. V was shortened by 1 base and J by 1 base, with 3 bases between the two germline ends. The germline gives CDR1 SGHVS, CDR2 FNYEAQ.

The V gene is TRBV28, the J gene TRBJ2-7; D is undetermined. With 3 bases removed from V and 0 bases from J, the gap between germline ends came to 3 bases. The CDR3 totals 12 residues. The V gene's germline CDR1 is MDHEN and CDR2 SYDVKM. CDR3 nucleotide sequence: TGTGCCAGCAGTTTGGGCTCCTACGAGCAGTACTTC. Translated, it gives CASSLGSYEQYF.

CDR3 nucleotides: TGTGCCAGCAGCCCCCTTGGGACAGGGGGCTACTACAATGAGCAGTTCTTC. Amino acid sequence: CASSPLGTGGYYNEQFF. The chain combines TRBV5-6 with TRBJ2-1; 12 bases align to TRBD1. CDR1 is SGHDT, CDR2 YYEEEE, per germline. The V segment lost 4 bases and the J segment 3 bases; nucleotides outside the gene matches: 8. The CDR3 consists of 17 residues.

The chain has TRBV7-3 and TRBJ2-3; D tentatively fits TRBD1 or TRBD2 (5 bases each). V dropped 5 bases and J dropped 1 base, with 10 bases sitting between them. This CDR3 contains 14 residues. CDR1 and CDR2 (germline): SGHTA, FQGTGA. This CDR3 is CASSRPGRTDTQYF. The CDR3 DNA reads TGTGCCAGCAGCAGACCGGGACGCACAGATACGCAGTATTTT.

This sequence joins TRBV6-5 and TRBJ1-1, with a weak D call TRBD1 (5 bases). Germline lookup yields CDR1 MNHEY and CDR2 SVGAGI. The CDR3 contains 13 residues. Trimming left V 6 bases short and J 1 base short, with 9 bases between. CDR3 region: CASSRTSNTEAFF. The CDR3 DNA follows: TGTGCCAGCAGCCGGACATCGAACACTGAAGCTTTCTTT.

V gene TRBV4-1 combines with J gene TRBJ1-1, with 7 nucleotides matching TRBD1. With V trimmed by 1 base and J by 2 bases, 4 bases remained unmatched. Looked up from germline, CDR1 is MGHRA and CDR2 is YSYEKL. The CDR3 has 15 residues. The CDR3 is CASSQGDSRNTEAFF. CDR3 nucleotides: TGCGCCAGCAGCCAAGGGGACAGTAGAAACACTGAAGCTTTCTTT.

The rearrangement uses TRBV10-3 and TRBJ2-2; D gene unclear. Germline assignment: CDR1 ENHRY and CDR2 SYGVKD. The ends were cut back, 10 bases at V and 5 bases at J, with 14 bases in the middle. The CDR3 has 13 amino acids. Here the CDR3 reads CATTPQATGELFF. The CDR3 nucleotides are TGTGCCACCACCCCGCAGGCGACCGGGGAGCTGTTTTTT.

This clone was detected once. The DNA of the CDR3 is TGCGCCAGCAGCCCCCGGGGAATCCTCGGGGAGCTGTTTTTT. As protein: CASSPRGILGELFF. The chain links TRBV4-1 to TRBJ2-2; the D gene is possibly TRBD2 (5 bases). Trimming removed 4 bases from V and 7 bases from J, with 13 bases in between. The CDR3 totals 14 residues. Germline V lookup: CDR1 MGHRA, CDR2 YSYEKL.

The J gene is TRBJ2-1, the V gene TRBV5-4; 7 positions agree with TRBD1. CDR3 size: 14 residues. Germline loops: CDR1 SGHNT, CDR2 YYREEE (reference sequence). Trimming at V came to 4 bases and at J to 7 bases, leaving 8 bases not matched to a gene. This CDR3 is CASSPVDRANEQFF. The CDR3 coding sequence is TGTGCCAGCAGCCCGGTTGACAGGGCGAATGAGCAGTTCTTC.

V is TRBV6-5 and J is TRBJ1-4, with 7 nucleotides matching TRBD1. CDR3 length equals 15 residues. The germline V gene has CDR1 MNHEY and CDR2 SVGAGI. V was clipped by 5 bases and J by 8 bases; unmatched bases: 11. The CDR3, as DNA: TGTGCCAGCAGTCGAGGGACAGTGCCTTCCGAAAAACTGTTTTTT. It specifies CASSRGTVPSEKLFF.

The V and J genes are TRBV5-1 and TRBJ1-4; 9 bases fit TRBD1. Germline lookup yields CDR1 SGHRS and CDR2 YFSETQ. The CDR3 totals 14 residues. V trimming: 2 bases; J trimming: 5 bases; junction bases outside the gene matches: 1. CDR3 loop: CASSLGTGNEKLFF. The CDR3 DNA follows: TGCGCCAGCAGCTTAGGGACAGGGAATGAAAAACTGTTTTTT.